These 29 T cell receptor beta chains came from one sample sequenced in a study of T-cell memory formation after mild COVID-19. One entry per CDR3 protein, called by TCRdb with MiXCR from the 5' RACE reads. In the table there are 400,000 to 550,000 distinct CDR3 sequences, around 27% of which are singletons. The sample taken for sequencing was PBMCs or a T cell subset sorted from them (not recorded which). The receptors come from an adult woman who had mild COVID-19 (a few samples of this study predate the infection). Cell type and time point are not known.

The V gene is TRBV9, the J gene TRBJ1-3; no definite D call. The CDR3 runs 15 residues. Trimming pared 0 bases from V and 2 bases from J, leaving 9 bases between. CDR1 is SGDLS and CDR2 is YYNGEE in the germline V gene. The CDR3 DNA reads as TGTGCCAGCAGCGTAGGTTCGGGGACTGGAAACACCATATATTTT. The encoded protein is CASSVGSGTGNTIYF.

The chain uses TRBV7-9 and TRBJ2-7; D assignment may be TRBD1 or TRBD2 (5 bases each). The V gene's germline CDR1 is SEHNR and CDR2 FQNEAQ (reference sequence). CDR3 length equals 14 residues. Trimming took 7 bases from V and 2 from J, leaving 15 bases between them. CDR3 protein: CASTGRGPTYEQYF. The CDR3 nucleotides are TGTGCCAGCACAGGACGGGGACCGACCTACGAGCAGTACTTC.

The chain carries TRBV7-9 and TRBJ1-2, with 7 bases aligning to TRBD1. The germline gives CDR1 SEHNR, CDR2 FQNEAQ (reference sequence). Losses at the gene ends were 7 bases for V and 5 bases for J; bases not matched to a gene: 7. CDR3 length: 13 amino acids. CDR3 bases: TGTGCCAGCACCCTGGACAGGTCTTATGGCTACACCTTC. It codes for CASTLDRSYGYTF.

This chain connects TRBV29-1 to TRBJ1-1; TRBD1 agrees at 8 bases. V was pared by 4 bases and J by 8 bases, with 6 bases of the junction left unmatched. The CDR3 contains 12 residues. Germline CDR1 reads SQVTM; CDR2 reads ANQGSEA. The CDR3 reads CSVGGGQVEAFF. CDR3 nucleotide sequence: TGCAGCGTTGGAGGGGGACAGGTAGAAGCTTTCTTT.

The CDR3 is CASSLDHEQFF. CDR3 DNA sequence: TGCGCCAGCAGCTTAGACCATGAGCAGTTCTTC. V gene TRBV5-1 combines with J gene TRBJ2-1, with D uncertain. V was shortened by 2 bases and J by 8 bases, with 5 bases between the two germline ends. The CDR3 runs 11 residues. CDR1 is SGHRS and CDR2 is YFSETQ in the germline V gene.

This clonotype came up a few times. The chain links TRBV15 to TRBJ2-5; D unresolved. CDR3 length: 12 amino acids. The germline gives CDR1 LNHNV, CDR2 YYDKDF (reference sequence). V dropped 2 bases and J dropped 4 bases, with 5 bases sitting between them. The CDR3 coding sequence is TGTGCCACCAGCAGACTCCGAGAGACCCAGTACTTC. It encodes CATSRLRETQYF.

This sequence joins TRBV5-6 and TRBJ2-1; tentative D call: TRBD2 (5 bases). V was shortened by 4 bases and J by 2 bases, with 16 bases between the two germline ends. CDR3 length: 16 amino acids. Germline values: CDR1 SGHDT, CDR2 YYEEEE. CDR3 nucleotides: TGTGCCAGCAGCCGCGTGTTTAGGGAGACCTACAATGAGCAGTTCTTC. This sequence encodes CASSRVFRETYNEQFF.

This clonotype has a handful of counts. The J gene is TRBJ1-5, the V gene TRBV20-1; 9 bases are shared with TRBD1. J lost 6 bases, V lost 6 bases, and 9 bases had no gene match. Germline CDR1 is DFQATT and CDR2 is SNEGSKA (reference sequence). The CDR3 runs 14 residues. CDR3 region: CSAVRQGGFQPQHF. Written as DNA, the CDR3 is TGCAGTGCCGTCAGACAGGGGGGTTTTCAGCCCCAGCATTTT.

The CDR3 loop is CSARKNRGLAKNIQYF. The CDR3 nucleotides read TGCAGTGCTAGAAAGAACAGGGGGCTAGCCAAAAACATTCAGTACTTC. This chain links TRBV20-1 with TRBJ2-4; 9 bases agree with TRBD1. CDR1 is DFQATT and CDR2 is SNEGSKA in the germline V gene (reference sequence). The V and J ends lost 2 bases and 0 bases, in that order; junction bases with no gene match: 5. This CDR3 is 16 amino acids long.

The V and J genes are TRBV7-9 and TRBJ2-7, with D unresolved. The V end was cut by 1 base, the J end by 2 bases, with 9 bases between. This CDR3 has 14 residues. CDR1 is SEHNR and CDR2 is FQNEAQ in the germline V gene (reference sequence). In nucleotides, the CDR3 is TGTGCCAGCAGCTTAGTTGGAGCGCCCTACGAGCAGTACTTC. It translates to CASSLVGAPYEQYF.

This clonotype has a handful of counts. The chain uses TRBV6-2 or TRBV6-3 and TRBJ1-6; D remains unclear. Trimming stripped 5 bases from V and 4 bases from J, with 12 bases between. Germline CDR1 and CDR2: MNHEY and SVGEGT. The CDR3 is 15 amino acids. The CDR3 DNA sequence: TGTGCCAGCAGTAACCACCGGAGTTATAATTCACCCCTCCACTTT. Its translation: CASSNHRSYNSPLHF.

This sequence joins TRBV7-9 and TRBJ2-7, with D tentatively TRBD2 (7 bases). Germline V CDR1 and CDR2: SEHNR, FQNEAQ (reference sequence). This CDR3 region has 17 residues. V lost 4 bases and J lost 12, with 31 bases in between. The DNA for the CDR3 is TGTGCCAGCAGCTCCGAATGGCGACTAGCCGGGGGGCTGGAGATGTACTTC. It translates to CASSSEWRLAGGLEMYF.

This clonotype was counted only a few times. The chain joins TRBV24-1 to TRBJ1-2; D is unclear. The V end lost 4 bases, the J end lost 4 bases, and 12 bases lay between the germline ends. The CDR3 has 14 amino acids. Germline CDR1 reads KGHDR; CDR2 reads SFDVKD. The DNA of the CDR3 is TGTGCCACCAGTGACCCGGGCCGCTCCTATGGCTACACCTTC. This gives the protein CATSDPGRSYGYTF.

The V and J genes are TRBV12-3 or TRBV12-4 and TRBJ1-5, with D unclear. This CDR3 comprises 12 residues. The ends were cut back, 3 bases at V and 5 bases at J, with 5 bases in the middle. This CDR3 reads CASSFRYQPQHF. DNA of the CDR3: TGTGCCAGCAGTTTTCGGTATCAGCCCCAGCATTTT.

V and J are TRBV9 and TRBJ2-1; 8 bases are a match to TRBD2. V trimming: 0 bases; J trimming: 5 bases; junction bases outside the gene matches: 7. CDR1 and CDR2 from the germline V gene are SGDLS and YYNGEE. CDR3 length: 16 amino acids. The CDR3 sequence is CASSVAGRAFNNEQFF. The CDR3 DNA reads TGTGCCAGCAGCGTAGCCGGGAGGGCCTTTAACAATGAGCAGTTCTTC.

The table lists this clonotype with a few counts. The chain recombines TRBV5-1 with TRBJ2-2; D call uncertain. V was clipped by 4 bases and J by 1 base, with 5 bases between them. Germline loops: CDR1 SGHRS, CDR2 YFSETQ. This CDR3 contains 13 residues. The CDR3 sequence is CASSMRNTGELFF. The CDR3 DNA reads TGCGCCAGCAGCATGAGGAACACCGGGGAGCTGTTTTTT.

This clonotype was counted between two and nine times. The chain links TRBV2 to TRBJ2-7; no clear D gene. Germline V gene data show CDR1 as SNHLY and CDR2 as FYNNEI. The CDR3 has 12 amino acids. With 5 bases removed from V and 4 bases from J, the gap between germline ends came to 9 bases. The CDR3 nucleotides read TGTGCCAGCAGTCTACAATTTTACGAGCAGTACTTC. This codes for CASSLQFYEQYF. The whole variable domain, remainder taken from reference TRBV2 and TRBJ2-7, is EPEVTQTPSHQVTQMGQEVILRCVPISNHLYFYWYRQILGQKVEFLVSFYNNEISEKSEIFDDQFSVERPDGSNFTLKIRSTKLEDSAMYFCASSLQFYEQYFGPGTRLTVT.

This clonotype was seen more than once but under ten times. The CDR3 DNA sequence: TGTGCCAGCAGTTTTTCCCCAGGGTCAGCAGATACGCAGTATTTT. It yields the protein CASSFSPGSADTQYF. This sequence joins TRBV12-3 or TRBV12-4 and TRBJ2-3, with D perhaps TRBD1 (5 bases). This CDR3 spans 15 amino acids. Trimming shortened V by 3 bases and J by 4 bases, and 14 bases separated the two germline ends.

This clonotype has a handful of counts. V gene TRBV4-3 combines with J gene TRBJ2-7; no firm D call. V was cut by 3 bases and J by 2 bases, with 14 bases left in between. The CDR3 has 15 amino acids. Germline V gene sequence: CDR1 LGHNA, CDR2 YSLEER. The CDR3 protein is CASSQSDRFTYEQYF. The DNA of the CDR3 is TGCGCCAGCAGCCAGTCTGATAGGTTCACCTACGAGCAGTACTTC.

This clonotype was seen only a few times. This chain joins TRBV19 and TRBJ2-7; a possible D gene is TRBD1 (6 bases). Germline V lookup: CDR1 LNHDA, CDR2 SQIVND (reference sequence). The CDR3 sequence is 16 residues long. V lost 9 bases to trimming and J lost 5 bases, with 26 bases between them. The CDR3 loop is CARKKGLGMGQNEQYF. In DNA, the CDR3 is TGTGCCAGAAAAAAGGGGTTGGGGATGGGACAAAACGAGCAGTACTTC.

The CDR3 bases are TGTGCCAGCGCTAGCGGGAGGAACATTCAGTACTTC. This sequence encodes CASASGRNIQYF. The chain is built from TRBV11-3 and TRBJ2-4; 11 bases agree with TRBD2. Trimming at V came to 8 bases and at J to 7 bases, leaving 1 base not matched to a gene. The CDR3 is 12 amino acids. The V gene's germline CDR1 is SGHNT and CDR2 YENEEA.

This clonotype was observed a few times. The J gene is TRBJ1-1, the V gene TRBV5-4, with 8 positions matching TRBD1. CDR1 is SGHNT, CDR2 YYREEE, per germline (reference sequence). The ends lost 3 bases at V and 5 bases at J; junction bases unmatched: 12. This CDR3 region has 16 residues. The CDR3 loop is CASSSYRGWKETEAFF. CDR3 coding DNA: TGTGCCAGCAGCTCCTACAGGGGGTGGAAGGAGACTGAAGCTTTCTTT.

The chain couples TRBV21-1 to TRBJ2-3; TRBD2 is taken as the D call from the table, unchecked against the DNA. TRBV21-1 is a recognized pseudogene. This CDR3 contains 16 residues. The CDR3 here is CASRHSTSASTDTQYF. CDR3 nucleotide sequence: TGTGCCAGCCGGCACTCCACTAGCGCGAGCACAGATACGCAGTATTTT.

This clonotype turned up a few times. This chain connects TRBV2 to TRBJ1-1; D gene ambiguous. CDR1 and CDR2 from the germline V gene are SNHLY and FYNNEI. CDR3 size: 12 residues. V lost 2 bases and J 11 bases, leaving 12 bases between the germline ends. CDR3 coding DNA: TGTGCCAGCAGTGAATGGCCCCCGGGGGCTTTCTTT. Translation: CASSEWPPGAFF.

The chain is built from TRBV24-1 and TRBJ1-5, with D hard to call. With 5 bases removed from V and 2 bases from J, the gap between germline ends came to 6 bases. Germline CDR1 is KGHDR and CDR2 is SFDVKD. This CDR3 comprises 13 residues. The CDR3 DNA is TGTGCCACCAGTGTGCAGGGCAATCAGCCCCAGCATTTT. Protein product: CATSVQGNQPQHF.

J is TRBJ2-1 and V is TRBV6-2 or TRBV6-3; 7 bases line up with TRBD1. Germline CDR1 MNHEY, CDR2 SVGEGT. The V gene end was trimmed by 4 bases and the J gene end by 0 bases; junction bases not matched to a gene: 6. The CDR3 has 16 residues. In DNA, the CDR3 is TGTGCCAGCAGTTTCCCTCGGACAGGCTCCTACAATGAGCAGTTCTTC. Its protein product is CASSFPRTGSYNEQFF.

The gene calls are TRBV7-3 and TRBJ1-1, with D hard to call. The CDR3 is 14 residues long. The germline CDR1 and CDR2 sequences are SGHTA and FQGTGA. The ends were cut back, 5 bases at V and 5 bases at J, with 15 bases in the middle. CDR3 protein: CASSRDPDGTEAFF. The CDR3 DNA reads TGTGCCAGCAGCCGCGATCCCGATGGGACTGAAGCTTTCTTT.

The rearrangement uses TRBV27 and TRBJ1-5; D is unresolved. V shed 6 bases and J shed 1 base, with 7 bases lying between them. Per germline, CDR1 MNHEY and CDR2 SMNVEV (reference sequence). CDR3 length: 13 amino acids. DNA for the CDR3: TGTGCCAGCAGAACCTGGAGCAATCAGCCCCAGCATTTT. It translates to CASRTWSNQPQHF.

The rearrangement joins TRBV9 to TRBJ2-1; no reliable D call. Between the trimmed V and J ends, which lost 2 bases and 3 bases, there was a span of 12 bases. CDR3 length: 15 residues. Germline V lookup: CDR1 SGDLS, CDR2 YYNGEE. The CDR3 DNA follows: TGTGCCAGCAGCGTCCTGCAGGCCAACTACAATGAGCAGTTCTTC. This sequence encodes CASSVLQANYNEQFF.